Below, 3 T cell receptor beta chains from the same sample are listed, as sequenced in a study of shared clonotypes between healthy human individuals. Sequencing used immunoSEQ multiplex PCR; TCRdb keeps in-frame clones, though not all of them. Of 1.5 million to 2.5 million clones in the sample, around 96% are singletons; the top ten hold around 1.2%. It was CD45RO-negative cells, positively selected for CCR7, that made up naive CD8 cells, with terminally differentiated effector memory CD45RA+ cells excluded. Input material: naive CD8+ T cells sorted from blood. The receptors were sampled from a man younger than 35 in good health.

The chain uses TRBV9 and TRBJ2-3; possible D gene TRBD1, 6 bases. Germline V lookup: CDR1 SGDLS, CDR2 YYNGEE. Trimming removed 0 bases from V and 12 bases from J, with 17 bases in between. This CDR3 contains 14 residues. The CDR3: CASSVGGGTLGQYF. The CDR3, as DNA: TGTGCCAGCAGCGTAGGTGGGGGCACACTAGGTCAGTATTTT.

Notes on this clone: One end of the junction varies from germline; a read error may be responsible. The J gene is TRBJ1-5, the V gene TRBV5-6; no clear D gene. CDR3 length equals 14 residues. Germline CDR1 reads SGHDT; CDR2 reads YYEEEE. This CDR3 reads CVSSGPGANQPQHF. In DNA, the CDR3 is TGTGTCAGCAGCGGGCCGGGAGCCAATCAGCCCCAGCATTTT.

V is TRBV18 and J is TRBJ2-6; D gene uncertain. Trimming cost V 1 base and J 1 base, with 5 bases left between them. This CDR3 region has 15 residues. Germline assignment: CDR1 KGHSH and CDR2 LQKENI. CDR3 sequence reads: CASSPQGSGANVLTF. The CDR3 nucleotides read TGTGCCAGCTCACCACAGGGATCTGGGGCCAACGTCCTGACTTTC.